This T cell receptor beta chain was observed in a study of blood T cells in healthy people across ages. The CDR3 is made up of 16 amino acids. Germline CDR1 is SGHAT and CDR2 is FQNNGV. V shed 4 bases, J shed 4 bases, and the junction held 6 bases outside the gene matches. Primers used in a second PCR of roughly 6 to 11 cycles were a sample-barcoded 5' primer and a J-beta primer mix. Researchers report that a template-switch adaptor with 12 random nucleotides tagged each cDNA molecule. TCRdb called the 5' RACE reads again in MiXCR, with one record for every CDR3 protein. The table records 700,000 or so distinct CDR3 sequences, about 24% of them present only once.

This rearrangement joins TRBV11-2 to TRBJ2-2; TRBD2 matches 10 bases. The TCR sequence derives from a man between 65 and 80 years old in good health. The sequencing input was blood. The CDR3: CASSYDLAGVTGELFF. For the CDR3, the DNA is TGTGCCAGCAGCTACGACCTAGCGGGAGTCACCGGGGAGCTGTTTTTT. The complete variable domain, with remaining parts taken from reference TRBV11-2 and TRBJ2-2, reads EAGVAQSPRYKIIEKRQSVAFWCNPISGHATLYWYQQILGQGPKLLIQFQNNGVVDDSQLPKDRFSAERLKGVDSTLKIQPAKLEDSAVYLCASSYDLAGVTGELFFGEGSRLTVL.